This T cell receptor (beta chain) came from a study of blood T cell repertoires in COVID-19 (dated by TCRdb to about 2020). A note on the overall study: Samples covering the acute and convalescent phases of COVID-19 were provided by collaborators in the United States, Italy and Spain. The prospective study material was composed of cDNA or gDNA derived from T cells, B-cell-depleted T cells, or PBMCs. Subjects who had been exposed to COVID-19, were actively infected with it, or had recovered from it provided the deeply sampled blood TCRbeta repertoires that made up the dataset. A freely available public database, intended as a resource for researchers studying the immune response to SARS-CoV-2, is where the repertoires were released. The samples were drawn from two sources: the first 160 participants of the ongoing ImmuneRACE study, and 1,200 or so subjects contributed by 6 global collaborators. Sample metadata almost always included a de-identified subject ID, COVID-19 status, age in years and sex. Where HLA class I and class II types were available, the types were taken from metadata supplied by the sample provider, not from assay-based typing.

V sheds 5 bases and J sheds 5 bases, leaving 18 bases between their ends. Sequences SGHTA (CDR1) and FQGNSA (CDR2) are obtained from the germline V gene. Including the terminal cysteine and phenylalanine, the CDR3 comprises 15 residues. The CDR3 DNA has 45 bases and is translated from base 1. TCRbeta CDR3 regions were amplified from genomic DNA using the immunoSEQ Assay, a bias-controlled multiplex PCR. The original methods were these. Within the assay, amplification of reference gene primers was used to estimate how many nucleated cells each sample contained. To quantify the absolute abundance of each unique TCRbeta CDR3 rearrangement, sequence reads were collapsed and filtered. For each sample, productive Simpson clonality was calculated as the square root of Simpson's diversity index over productive rearrangements. The source is immuneACCESS, and TCRdb retained only in-frame sequences with V and J called. Part of the clones is not carried over; for the studies checked, unresolved V genes explain less than half of this, and the remainder is unexplained. D and trimming come from the DNA, and the V and J calls and clone size come from that table. Across this sample there are 140,000 to 150,000 clones, with approximately 80% seen only once. The ten largest clones represent around 5.5% of the sample.

Participants in the prospective study were enrolled through a virtual design, were aged roughly 18 to 90 years, and lived in 20 to 30 United States geographic areas. To assign participants to cohorts, the prospective study relied on clinical history that participants themselves reported in a screening survey and a study questionnaire. Recovered participants in ImmuneRACE Cohort 3 were defined as having two consecutive negative NP/OP PCR tests, clearance from a healthcare professional, or resolution of symptoms. In the prospective study, whole blood, serum and a nasopharyngeal or oropharyngeal swab were collected from each participant by mobile phlebotomists. Prospective study participants could optionally give additional blood draws and questionnaires over an approximately 2-month period. Before DNA extraction, prospective study blood samples were shipped either frozen or at room temperature. The paper as a whole reports these results and caveats: The quantity of clinical and demographic metadata differed by source and by participant and was supplied without curation.

Details on this clone: Its antigen is currently not known. Base qualities are missing; no much larger clone stands one base away.

Sequences were obtained from PBMCs or T cells enriched from blood (not recorded which). The chain joins TRBV7-2 to TRBJ1-1, and possibly TRBD1, on 5 matching bases. The source of this sequence is a woman aged 45-59 years who had recovered from COVID-19. The nucleotide sequence is TGTGCCAGCAGCCATCTGGGGGGGGTAGGGACTGAAGCTTTCTTT. Translated, this gives CASSHLGGVGTEAFF.